The 2 T cell receptor beta chains listed next were all sequenced from one sample in a study of metastatic and nonmetastatic thyroid tumors. All patients were treatment-naive before thyroid surgery. MiXCR re-clonotyped the PCR reads for TCRdb. The sample consists of approximately 17,000 clones, 26% of them appearing once. Sequencing used tumor tissue. These receptors all stem from a female donor with papillary thyroid cancer or a benign thyroid nodule (not recorded which). Some clones in this sample may be carry-over from other donors' samples.

There are many counts of this clone. The chain joins TRBV15 to TRBJ1-4; no clear D. Germline assignment: CDR1 LNHNV and CDR2 YYDKDF (reference sequence). The CDR3 length is 13 residues. V was cut by 1 base and J by 5 bases, with 5 bases left in between. CDR3 protein: CATSRAPNEKLFF. CDR3 DNA sequence: TGTGCCACCAGCAGAGCACCGAATGAAAAACTGTTTTTT.

Comment on this clone: Within the sample, other DNA sequences also encode this same CDR3. V gene TRBV4-1 combines with J gene TRBJ1-2, with a weak D call TRBD1 (6 bases). The CDR3 loop spans 14 amino acids. Trimming left V 0 bases short and J 3 bases short, with 8 bases between. The germline V gene encodes CDR1 MGHRA and CDR2 YSYEKL. In DNA, the CDR3 is TGCGCCAGCAGCCAAGAGTACAGGGACTATGGCTACACCTTC. Its translation: CASSQEYRDYGYTF.